Listed below are T cell receptor beta chains from one sample, sequenced in a study of blood T cell repertoires in COVID-19. Generated by immunoSEQ multiplex PCR, the TCRdb table keeps only in-frame clones and is missing some. Among roughly 30,000 clones listed, approximately 88% were seen once. Sequenced sample: peripheral blood. These TCRs come from a human donor in a cohort sampled during active COVID-19. Both conserved end residues are part of each CDR3. The D gene is left open where the match is weak. Size is stated for part of the rows, as once, few or many counts, or as a class when the clone is expanded.

cdr3_aa: CASSPNEIYNSPLHF
cdr3_nt: TGTGCCAGCAGCCCAAACGAGATTTATAATTCACCCCTCCACTTT
j_call: TRBJ1-6
d_call: NA
clone_size: NA
v_call: TRBV7-2

cdr3_aa: CASSLARPGTGNTIYF
cdr3_nt: TGTGCCAGCAGCTTGGCTCGTCCAGGGACTGGAAACACCATATATTTT
j_call: TRBJ1-3
d_call: NA
clone_size: once
v_call: TRBV5-4

cdr3_aa: CASSQGQGFGELFF
cdr3_nt: TGTGCCAGCAGCCAGGGACAGGGGTTCGGGGAGCTGTTTTTT
j_call: TRBJ2-2
d_call: TRBD1
clone_size: NA
v_call: TRBV3-1/TRBV3-2

cdr3_aa: CASSEESGGSKNIQYF
cdr3_nt: TGCGCCAGCAGCGAGGAATCAGGGGGCTCCAAAAACATTCAGTACTTC
j_call: TRBJ2-4
d_call: TRBD1
clone_size: NA
v_call: TRBV5-1

cdr3_aa: CASSLAFFASGGRAMRNEQFF
cdr3_nt: TGTGCCAGCAGCTTAGCTTTTTTCGCTAGCGGGGGGCGGGCTATGAGGAATGAGCAGTTCTTC
j_call: TRBJ2-1
d_call: TRBD2
clone_size: NA
v_call: TRBV7-8

cdr3_aa: CSVLFGIHPYGYTF
cdr3_nt: TGCAGCGTCCTCTTCGGGATCCACCCCTATGGCTACACCTTC
j_call: TRBJ1-2
d_call: NA
clone_size: NA
v_call: TRBV29-1

cdr3_aa: CASSLQRGGRAGELFF
cdr3_nt: TGTGCCAGCAGCTTGCAGCGGGGGGGCCGGGCCGGGGAGCTGTTTTTT
j_call: TRBJ2-2
d_call: TRBD2
clone_size: NA
v_call: TRBV7-8

cdr3_aa: CASSLRGSTDTQYF
cdr3_nt: TGTGCCAGCAGTTTGAGGGGGAGCACAGATACGCAGTATTTT
j_call: TRBJ2-3
d_call: NA
clone_size: NA
v_call: TRBV7-9

cdr3_aa: CASSFTGGSSYNEQFF
cdr3_nt: TGTGCCAGCAGCTTTACAGGGGGCAGCTCCTACAATGAGCAGTTCTTC
j_call: TRBJ2-1
d_call: TRBD1
clone_size: NA
v_call: TRBV9

cdr3_aa: CASSYLPQGTEAFF
cdr3_nt: TGTGCCAGCAGTTACCTTCCTCAGGGGACTGAAGCTTTCTTT
j_call: TRBJ1-1
d_call: NA
clone_size: NA
v_call: TRBV6-2/TRBV6-3

cdr3_aa: CASSQVPGETEAFF
cdr3_nt: TGTGCCAGCAGCCAGGTTCCAGGGGAAACTGAAGCTTTCTTT
j_call: TRBJ1-1
d_call: NA
clone_size: NA
v_call: TRBV3-1/TRBV3-2

cdr3_aa: CASSLSPGQGIPLHF
cdr3_nt: TGTGCCAGCAGCTTGTCACCGGGACAGGGAATACCCCTCCACTTT
j_call: TRBJ1-6
d_call: TRBD1
clone_size: NA
v_call: TRBV7-2

cdr3_aa: CASSSGHFYEQYF
cdr3_nt: TGTGCCAGCAGTTCGGGACACTTCTACGAGCAGTACTTC
j_call: TRBJ2-7
d_call: NA
clone_size: NA
v_call: TRBV6-5

cdr3_aa: CASSYDRLVSSYNSPLHF
cdr3_nt: TGTGCCAGCAGTTACGATCGACTAGTGAGCTCCTATAATTCACCCCTCCACTTT
j_call: TRBJ1-6
d_call: NA
clone_size: NA
v_call: TRBV6-2/TRBV6-3

cdr3_aa: CASSSTALSYEQYF
cdr3_nt: TGTGCTAGCAGCTCGACTGCTCTCTCCTACGAGCAGTACTTC
j_call: TRBJ2-7
d_call: NA
clone_size: NA
v_call: TRBV13

cdr3_aa: CASSSTQTGRKEKLFF
cdr3_nt: TGTGCCAGCAGTTCAACTCAGACAGGGAGGAAGGAAAAACTGTTTTTT
j_call: TRBJ1-4
d_call: TRBD1
clone_size: NA
v_call: TRBV27

cdr3_aa: CASSLVAGARSTQYF
cdr3_nt: TGTGCCAGCAGCTTAGTTGCGGGGGCCCGTTCTACGCAGTATTTT
j_call: TRBJ2-3
d_call: NA
clone_size: NA
v_call: TRBV7-9

cdr3_aa: CASSRGQQETQYF
cdr3_nt: TGCGCCAGCAGCCGGGGACAGCAAGAGACCCAGTACTTC
j_call: TRBJ2-5
d_call: TRBD1
clone_size: NA
v_call: TRBV4-1

cdr3_aa: CAAGTGGAYNEQFF
cdr3_nt: TGTGCCGCGGGGACAGGGGGCGCCTACAATGAGCAGTTCTTC
j_call: TRBJ2-1
d_call: TRBD1
clone_size: NA
v_call: TRBV3-1/TRBV3-2

cdr3_aa: CASSPQGGSTEAFF
cdr3_nt: TGTGCCAGTAGTCCTCAGGGTGGGTCCACTGAAGCTTTCTTT
j_call: TRBJ1-1
d_call: NA
clone_size: NA
v_call: TRBV19

cdr3_aa: CSVASGTGNTGELFF
cdr3_nt: TGCAGCGTCGCCTCCGGGACAGGAAACACCGGGGAGCTGTTTTTT
j_call: TRBJ2-2
d_call: TRBD1
clone_size: medium-sized
v_call: TRBV29-1

cdr3_aa: CVRRDPGQGASGYTF
cdr3_nt: TGTGTCAGAAGAGACCCTGGACAGGGGGCGTCTGGCTACACCTTC
j_call: TRBJ1-2
d_call: NA
clone_size: NA
v_call: TRBV7-5

cdr3_aa: CASSFWGGIIHEQYF
cdr3_nt: TGTGCCAGCAGCTTCTGGGGGGGTATAATCCACGAGCAGTACTTC
j_call: TRBJ2-7
d_call: TRBD2
clone_size: NA
v_call: TRBV11-2

cdr3_aa: CASSQDLSWGTRYNEQFF
cdr3_nt: TGTGCCAGCAGCCAAGATCTGAGTTGGGGGACACGCTACAATGAGCAGTTCTTC
j_call: TRBJ2-1
d_call: NA
clone_size: NA
v_call: TRBV3-1/TRBV3-2

cdr3_aa: CASRWGGNYGYTF
cdr3_nt: TGTGCCAGCAGGTGGGGGGGGAACTATGGCTACACCTTC
j_call: TRBJ1-2
d_call: NA
clone_size: NA
v_call: TRBV12-3/TRBV12-4

cdr3_aa: CASSTGTPFNQPQHF
cdr3_nt: TGTGCCAGCAGTACCGGGACACCTTTCAATCAGCCCCAGCATTTT
j_call: TRBJ1-5
d_call: NA
clone_size: NA
v_call: TRBV28

cdr3_aa: CASTRETQYF
cdr3_nt: TGTGCCAGCACGAGGGAGACCCAGTACTTC
j_call: TRBJ2-5
d_call: NA
clone_size: NA
v_call: TRBV6-5

cdr3_aa: CASSQPTGGPVGELFF
cdr3_nt: TGCGCCAGCAGCCAACCTACGGGGGGGCCAGTCGGGGAGCTGTTTTTT
j_call: TRBJ2-2
d_call: TRBD2
clone_size: NA
v_call: TRBV4-1

cdr3_aa: CASSYSGQVGQPQHF
cdr3_nt: TGTGCCAGCAGTTACTCCGGACAGGTCGGGCAGCCCCAGCATTTT
j_call: TRBJ1-5
d_call: TRBD1
clone_size: NA
v_call: TRBV6-5

cdr3_aa: CSVGSSNQPQHF
cdr3_nt: TGCAGCGTTGGCAGTAGCAATCAGCCCCAGCATTTT
j_call: TRBJ1-5
d_call: NA
clone_size: NA
v_call: TRBV29-1

cdr3_aa: CASSRQGETEAFF
cdr3_nt: TGTGCCAGCTCAAGACAGGGGGAGACTGAAGCTTTCTTT
j_call: TRBJ1-1
d_call: TRBD1
clone_size: NA
v_call: TRBV19

cdr3_aa: CASSRKGVPLGETQYF
cdr3_nt: TGTGCCAGCAGCCGAAAGGGGGTCCCCCTGGGAGAGACCCAGTACTTC
j_call: TRBJ2-5
d_call: NA
clone_size: NA
v_call: TRBV3-1/TRBV3-2

cdr3_aa: CASSLSGGFYNEQFF
cdr3_nt: TGCGCCAGCAGCCTTAGCGGGGGCTTCTACAATGAGCAGTTCTTC
j_call: TRBJ2-1
d_call: TRBD2
clone_size: NA
v_call: TRBV5-1

cdr3_aa: CASSLAGRGVSTEAFF
cdr3_nt: TGTGCCAGCAGCTTAGCTGGCAGGGGCGTGAGCACTGAAGCTTTCTTT
j_call: TRBJ1-1
d_call: NA
clone_size: NA
v_call: TRBV7-2

cdr3_aa: CASSSYGRGRKGGNIQYF
cdr3_nt: TGTGCCAGCAGCTCGTATGGGCGGGGGCGCAAGGGTGGAAACATTCAGTACTTC
j_call: TRBJ2-4
d_call: NA
clone_size: few
v_call: TRBV7-2

cdr3_aa: CASSQDPTGEVAGELFF
cdr3_nt: TGTGCCAGCAGCCAAGATCCCACAGGGGAGGTCGCCGGGGAGCTGTTTTTT
j_call: TRBJ2-2
d_call: NA
clone_size: NA
v_call: TRBV4-2

cdr3_aa: CASSFQGVDQPQHF
cdr3_nt: TGTGCCAGTAGTTTCCAGGGGGTGGATCAGCCCCAGCATTTT
j_call: TRBJ1-5
d_call: TRBD1
clone_size: once
v_call: TRBV19

cdr3_aa: CASSVSGQGGGQPQHF
cdr3_nt: TGTGCCAGCAGTGTTTCTGGACAGGGAGGTGGTCAGCCCCAGCATTTT
j_call: TRBJ1-5
d_call: TRBD1
clone_size: few
v_call: TRBV6-1

cdr3_aa: CAWSVAGDQPQHF
cdr3_nt: TGTGCCTGGAGTGTGGCAGGGGATCAGCCCCAGCATTTT
j_call: TRBJ1-5
d_call: NA
clone_size: NA
v_call: TRBV30

cdr3_aa: CASRTGAGNQPQHF
cdr3_nt: TGTGCCAGTAGGACAGGGGCTGGCAATCAGCCCCAGCATTTT
j_call: TRBJ1-5
d_call: TRBD1
clone_size: NA
v_call: TRBV6-5

cdr3_aa: CASSSTLYEQYF
cdr3_nt: TGTGCCAGCAGCTCGACTCTGTACGAGCAGTACTTC
j_call: TRBJ2-7
d_call: NA
clone_size: NA
v_call: TRBV7-8

cdr3_aa: CASSLLSYNSPLHF
cdr3_nt: TGTGCCAGCAGCTTACTCTCCTATAATTCACCCCTCCACTTT
j_call: TRBJ1-6
d_call: NA
clone_size: NA
v_call: TRBV7-2

cdr3_aa: CSVEDPRVEQFF
cdr3_nt: TGCAGCGTTGAAGATCCCAGGGTTGAGCAGTTCTTC
j_call: TRBJ2-1
d_call: NA
clone_size: NA
v_call: TRBV29-1

cdr3_aa: CASSENRAGYGYTF
cdr3_nt: TGTGCCAGCAGTGAAAACAGGGCGGGCTATGGCTACACCTTC
j_call: TRBJ1-2
d_call: NA
clone_size: NA
v_call: TRBV2

cdr3_aa: CASSAGGLNNEQFF
cdr3_nt: TGCGCCAGCAGTGCGGGGGGCCTGAACAATGAGCAGTTCTTC
j_call: TRBJ2-1
d_call: TRBD2
clone_size: NA
v_call: TRBV5-1

cdr3_aa: CASSLDGSILRGYTF
cdr3_nt: TGTGCCAGCAGCCTGGACGGGTCGATATTGAGAGGCTACACCTTC
j_call: TRBJ1-2
d_call: NA
clone_size: NA
v_call: TRBV5-6

cdr3_aa: CASGLDNYEQYF
cdr3_nt: TGTGCCAGCGGTCTTGACAACTACGAGCAGTACTTC
j_call: TRBJ2-7
d_call: NA
clone_size: NA
v_call: TRBV7-9

cdr3_aa: CASTTGPGAEKLFF
cdr3_nt: TGTGCCAGCACCACAGGGCCCGGGGCTGAAAAACTGTTTTTT
j_call: TRBJ1-4
d_call: NA
clone_size: NA
v_call: TRBV27

cdr3_aa: CASSSGGGEGNIQYF
cdr3_nt: TGTGCCAGCAGCTCTGGGGGCGGGGAGGGAAACATTCAGTACTTC
j_call: TRBJ2-4
d_call: NA
clone_size: once
v_call: TRBV27

cdr3_aa: CASSYGVAGPHDEQYF
cdr3_nt: TGTGCCAGCAGTTACGGGGTAGCGGGGCCCCACGACGAGCAGTACTTC
j_call: TRBJ2-7
d_call: TRBD2
clone_size: NA
v_call: TRBV6-5

cdr3_aa: CASSATRTDTQYF
cdr3_nt: TGTGCCAGCAGCGCCACTAGGACAGATACGCAGTATTTT
j_call: TRBJ2-3
d_call: NA
clone_size: NA
v_call: TRBV5-4

cdr3_aa: CASSRVQGAFGTEAFF
cdr3_nt: TGTGCCAGCAGCCGCGTCCAGGGGGCGTTTGGCACTGAAGCTTTCTTT
j_call: TRBJ1-1
d_call: TRBD1
clone_size: NA
v_call: TRBV5-4

cdr3_aa: CASSQPGQGASYEQYF
cdr3_nt: TGTGCCAGCAGTCAACCGGGACAGGGGGCCTCGTACGAGCAGTACTTC
j_call: TRBJ2-7
d_call: TRBD1
clone_size: once
v_call: TRBV6-6

cdr3_aa: CAWSVLGGSYNEQFF
cdr3_nt: TGTGCCTGGAGTGTACTCGGGGGTTCCTACAATGAGCAGTTCTTC
j_call: TRBJ2-1
d_call: NA
clone_size: NA
v_call: TRBV30

cdr3_aa: CASARPPTNEKLFF
cdr3_nt: TGTGCCAGCGCCAGGCCTCCAACTAATGAAAAACTGTTTTTT
j_call: TRBJ1-4
d_call: NA
clone_size: NA
v_call: TRBV6-5